These 2 T cell receptor beta chains originate from one sample sequenced in a study of OX40 agonist ivuxolimab in advanced cancers. Repertoires were generated with immunoSEQ multiplex PCR, while TCRdb's copy carries only in-frame clones and drops some. The profile shows about 25,000 clones, roughly 80% of them singletons. The sample here was CD4+ or CD8+ T cells sorted from blood, taken in a trial of the OX40 agonist ivuxolimab. Every receptor here comes from an adult with an advanced solid tumor such as melanoma, head and neck, liver or kidney cancer.

The chain uses TRBV11-3 and TRBJ1-3, with D perhaps TRBD1 (5 bases). CDR3 length equals 14 residues. The ends were cut back, 3 bases at V and 9 bases at J, with 15 bases in the middle. Germline CDR1 SGHNT, CDR2 YENEEA. DNA for the CDR3: TGTGCCAGCAGCTTCGGCTCTCTTGGGGGCACCATATATTTT. Amino acid sequence: CASSFGSLGGTIYF.

The CDR3 nucleotides read TGTGCCAGCAGCTTAGAGAACCAAGAGACCCAGTACTTC. Encoded protein: CASSLENQETQYF. V and J are TRBV7-3 and TRBJ2-5; D unclear. This CDR3 is 13 amino acids long. V was trimmed by 2 bases and J by 0 bases, leaving 4 bases between them. Germline CDR1 SGHTA, CDR2 FQGTGA. Drawing the rest from reference TRBV7-3 and TRBJ2-5, the complete variable domain is GAGVSQTPSNKVTEKGKYVELRCDPISGHTALYWYRQSLGQGPEFLIYFQGTGAADDSGLPNDRFFAVRPEGSVSTLKIQRTERGDSAVYLCASSLENQETQYFGPGTRLLVL.